This passage covers 27 T cell receptor beta chains from one sample sequenced in a study of CXCR4 blockade with PD-1 therapy in pancreatic cancer. Here immunoSEQ multiplex PCR was the method, and the copy in TCRdb shows in-frame clones only, minus some. The repertoire holds more than 2,000 clones, with roughly 40% as singletons. The sequenced sample consisted of tumor tissue. These receptors originate from a human donor with pancreatic ductal adenocarcinoma.

V is TRBV12-5 and J is TRBJ2-3, with 7 positions matching TRBD2. This CDR3 is 17 amino acids long. V dropped 3 bases and J dropped 6; count of bases not matched to a gene: 15. Per the germline V gene, CDR1 is LGHNT and CDR2 is FRNRAP. CDR3 DNA: TGTGCTAGTGGTTTCCGGTGGGAGGGAGGCTTATTGGATACGCAGTATTTT. Translated, it gives CASGFRWEGGLLDTQYF.

By proportion, this clone is large (0.1 to 1%). This chain uses TRBV11-3 with TRBJ1-2, with D unclear. V lost 2 bases, J lost 8 bases, and 18 bases lay in between. The CDR3 has 15 amino acids. Germline CDR1 reads SGHNT; CDR2 reads YENEEA. In DNA, the CDR3 is TGTGCCAGCAGCTTAAGGAATAGAGAACTATGGGGCTACACCTTC. Translating gives CASSLRNRELWGYTF.

The CDR3 nucleotides are TGCGCCAGCAGCCGCGTCCCGGGACAGTCCCTGGAGGGGGGAAACACCATATATTTT. As protein: CASSRVPGQSLEGGNTIYF. The rearrangement uses TRBV4-1 and TRBJ1-3; TRBD1 agrees at 7 bases. With V trimmed by 4 bases and J by 4 bases, 19 bases remained unmatched. The CDR3 covers 19 residues. Germline CDR1 and CDR2: MGHRA and YSYEKL.

In regard to this clone: Relative to the germline gene, one junction end is altered; a read error may explain this. CDR3 DNA sequence: TGCGCCAGCAGCCAAGGCCTAGCGGGGGTCGATGAACAGTTCTTC. Protein sequence: CASSQGLAGVDEQFF. This chain connects TRBV4-1 to TRBJ2-1; TRBD2 agrees at 10 bases. CDR3 length equals 15 residues. Germline V gene lookup returns CDR1 MGHRA and CDR2 YSYEKL.

The chain combines TRBV1 with TRBJ1-1; the table gives TRBD1 as D, unverified against the DNA. TRBV1 is a recognized pseudogene. The CDR3 extends over 14 amino acids. In DNA, the CDR3 is TGCGCCAGCAGCCGCCAGGGACAATCCGACCCGGCTTTCTTT. Its protein product is CASSRQGQSDPAFF.

The V call is TRBV15, the J call TRBJ2-7; D is unresolved. CDR1 is LNHNV, CDR2 YYDKDF, per germline (reference sequence). Trimming pared 1 base from V and 7 bases from J, leaving 14 bases between. This CDR3 spans 14 amino acids. CDR3 nucleotides: TGTGCCACCAGCAGAGGAGGCGACCTGCAAGAGCAGTACTTC. This translates into CATSRGGDLQEQYF.

The chain combines TRBV6-8 with TRBJ2-7; 11 nucleotides line up with TRBD2. The CDR3 consists of 15 residues. The V gene end was trimmed by 5 bases and the J gene end by 2 bases; junction bases not matched to a gene: 5. From germline, CDR1 is MNHGY and CDR2 SAAAGT. CDR3 sequence reads: CASSDPLAGAYEQYV. CDR3 DNA sequence: TGTGCCAGCAGTGATCCACTAGCGGGGGCCTACGAGCAGTACGTC.

This clone has only one observation. The gene calls are TRBV15 and TRBJ2-6; the match to TRBD2 covers 9 bases. V trimming: 3 bases; J trimming: 4 bases; junction bases outside the gene matches: 22. Per germline, CDR1 LNHNV and CDR2 YYDKDF (reference sequence). CDR3 length: 22 residues. The CDR3 reads CATSSGLWQAGGMGSGANVLTF. In DNA, the CDR3 is TGTGCCACCAGCAGCGGATTGTGGCAGGCGGGAGGGATGGGATCGGGGGCCAACGTCCTGACTTTC.

The chain links TRBV6-4 to TRBJ2-7, with a weak D call TRBD1 (6 bases). CDR1 and CDR2 (germline): MRHNA, SNTAGT. The CDR3 consists of 15 residues. The CDR3 bases are TGTGCCAGCAGTTACTCAAGGGGACATCGCCGGGAGCAGTACGTC. Its translation: CASSYSRGHRREQYV.

The chain employs TRBV14 and TRBJ2-5; the D is unclear. Germline loops: CDR1 SGHDN, CDR2 FVKESK. The CDR3 extends over 15 amino acids. The V end lost 1 base, the J end lost 5 bases, and 14 bases lay between the germline ends. The CDR3 nucleotides are TGTGCCAGCAGCCAAGGGGGTGGGGTCGGTGAGACCCAGTACTTC. It codes for CASSQGGGVGETQYF.

With regard to this clone: The junction departs from the called germline gene at one end, perhaps through a read error. This chain joins TRBV7-6 and TRBJ1-3; D gene uncertain. CDR1 SGHVS and CDR2 FNYEAQ come from the germline V gene. The CDR3 runs to 16 residues. Here the CDR3 DNA reads TGTGCCAGCAGCCAAGAGGGAGGGAACTCTGAAAACACCATATATTTT. It encodes CASSQEGGNSENTIYF.

This clone appeared once. The V and J genes are TRBV19 and TRBJ2-3; TRBD2 might be the D (5 bases). The CDR3 is made up of 13 amino acids. Between the trimmed V and J ends, which lost 6 bases and 3 bases, there was a span of 10 bases. Germline CDR1 and CDR2: LNHDA and SQIVND (reference sequence). The CDR3 bases are TGTGCCAGTAGGACGAGCGGAACAGATACGCAGTATTTT. Protein sequence: CASRTSGTDTQYF.

The chain links TRBV6-8 to TRBJ2-7, with TRBD2 matching over 10 bases. Germline loops: CDR1 MNHGY, CDR2 SAAAGT. Trimming removed 8 bases from V and 4 bases from J; junction bases left unmatched: 11. This CDR3 region has 15 residues. The CDR3 loop is CASSETRLAGYEQYF. CDR3 sequence (DNA): TGTGCCAGCTCCGAAACGAGACTAGCGGGTTACGAGCAGTACTTC.

This sequence joins TRBV7-6 and TRBJ2-1, with 9 bases identical to TRBD2. The germline CDR1 and CDR2 sequences are SGHVS and FNYEAQ. V lost 3 bases and J lost 8; bases outside the gene matches: 8. This CDR3 region has 15 residues. The chain's CDR3 is CASSFLQREDDEQFF. The CDR3 coding sequence is TGTGCCAGCAGCTTTCTCCAGCGGGAGGACGATGAGCAGTTCTTC.

This clone was detected a few times. The V call is TRBV2, the J call TRBJ1-4, with 9 bases fitting TRBD1. This CDR3 is built from 16 residues. Germline CDR1 reads SNHLY; CDR2 reads FYNNEI. After removal of 3 bases from V and 5 bases from J, the junction contained 7 bases not matched to a gene. The CDR3 nucleotides are TGTGCCAGCAGTGACATTCCCGGGACAGGGAATGAAAAACTGTTTTTT. Amino acids: CASSDIPGTGNEKLFF.

The chain uses TRBV12-5 and TRBJ2-7; TRBD2 might be the D (5 bases). Germline loops: CDR1 LGHNT, CDR2 FRNRAP. Trimming pared 1 base from V and 4 bases from J, leaving 8 bases between. The CDR3 has 13 amino acids. As DNA, the CDR3 is TGTGCTAGTGGTTTGGGACGGAGGTACGAGCAGTACTTC. Protein sequence: CASGLGRRYEQYF.

The genes are TRBV30 and TRBJ1-4, with TRBD1 matching 8 bases. The CDR3 consists of 15 residues. J gave up 3 bases and V 3 bases, and 6 bases lay outside the gene matches. Germline CDR1 is GTSNPN and CDR2 is SVGIG (reference sequence). The DNA for the CDR3 is TGTGCCTGGAGGAGAACGGACAGGGCTAATGAAAAACTGTTTTTT. Amino acid sequence: CAWRRTDRANEKLFF.

This rearrangement joins TRBV28 to TRBJ1-2, with D maybe TRBD1 (5 bases). This CDR3 contains 16 residues. Per germline, CDR1 MDHEN and CDR2 SYDVKM. Trimming cost V 6 bases and J 0 bases, with 17 bases left between them. CDR3: CASSPPPGTTNYGYTF. CDR3 DNA sequence: TGTGCCAGCAGCCCGCCCCCCGGGACCACTAACTATGGCTACACCTTC.

This sequence joins TRBV12-5 and TRBJ2-3; 10 bases are a match to TRBD1. With 4 bases clipped from V and 0 bases from J, the junction kept 7 bases outside the gene matches. The CDR3 is made up of 17 amino acids. CDR1 and CDR2 from the germline V gene are LGHNT and FRNRAP. CDR3 sequence reads: CASGSGTGAPSTDTQYF. Here the CDR3 DNA reads TGTGCTAGTGGTTCCGGGACAGGGGCCCCAAGCACAGATACGCAGTATTTT.

This clone came up a few times. The rearrangement joins TRBV4-1 to TRBJ2-5; D remains ambiguous. The germline V gene encodes CDR1 MGHRA and CDR2 YSYEKL. The length of the CDR3 is 13 residues. Trimming removed 1 base from V and 4 bases from J, with 7 bases in between. The CDR3 loop is CASSQAGSETQYF. CDR3 in DNA: TGCGCCAGCAGCCAAGCTGGGTCAGAGACCCAGTACTTC.

CDR3 in DNA: TGTGCCAGTAGTATGCGGGGGGGAAATGAGCAGTTCTTC. As protein: CASSMRGGNEQFF. This sequence joins TRBV19 and TRBJ2-1, with 9 bases that match TRBD2. After removal of 3 bases from V and 7 bases from J, the junction contained 1 base not matched to a gene. CDR1 LNHDA and CDR2 SQIVND come from the germline V gene (reference sequence). The CDR3 is made up of 13 amino acids.

The chain has TRBV19 and TRBJ2-3; 11 bases line up with TRBD1. Trimming cost V 6 bases and J 4 bases; bases outside gene matches: 3. CDR1 is LNHDA and CDR2 is SQIVND in the germline V gene (reference sequence). The CDR3 is 14 residues long. CDR3 sequence: CASRDRGHADTQYF. As DNA, the CDR3 is TGTGCCAGTAGGGACAGGGGGCACGCAGATACGCAGTATTTT.

The rearrangement links TRBV19 to TRBJ1-5, with D tentatively TRBD1 (6 bases). The CDR3 is made up of 15 amino acids. Trimming stripped 1 base from V and 7 bases from J, with 14 bases between. Germline CDR1 is LNHDA and CDR2 is SQIVND (reference sequence). CDR3 DNA sequence: TGTGCCAGTAGTATAGGGAAGGGGGTACGGCAGCCCCAGCATTTT. Encoded protein: CASSIGKGVRQPQHF.

This clone turned up a few times. V and J are TRBV18 and TRBJ2-7; 11 nucleotides agree with TRBD1. This CDR3 has 15 residues. CDR1 and CDR2 from the germline V gene are KGHSH and LQKENI. V lost 2 bases to trimming and J lost 1 base; unmatched junction nucleotides: 1. CDR3 bases: TGTGCCAGCTCACCAGGACAGGGGGCGTCCTACGAGCAGTACTTC. Its protein is CASSPGQGASYEQYF. Variable domain in full (rest from reference TRBV18 and TRBJ2-7): NAGVMQNPRHLVRRRGQEARLRCSPMKGHSHVYWYRQLPEEGLKFMVYLQKENIIDESGMPKERFSAEFPKEGPSILRIQQVVRGDSAAYFCASSPGQGASYEQYFGPGTRLTVT.

The chain links TRBV30 to TRBJ1-1, with D perhaps matching TRBD1 (5 bases). This CDR3 has 13 residues. Germline CDR1 GTSNPN, CDR2 SVGIG (reference sequence). Trimming left V 4 bases short and J 3 bases short, with 12 bases between. CDR3 sequence: CAWIRGAYTEAFF. The CDR3 coding sequence is TGTGCCTGGATAAGGGGCGCATACACTGAAGCTTTCTTT. Combining the CDR3 with reference TRBV30 and TRBJ1-1 gives the whole variable domain SQTIHQWPATLVQPVGSPLSLECTVEGTSNPNLYWYRQAAGRGLQLLFYSVGIGQISSEVPQNLSASRPQDRQFILSSKKLLLSDSGFYLCAWIRGAYTEAFFGQGTRLTVV.

Worth noting for this clone: At one end, the junction sequence differs from germline, possibly due to a read error. The chain is built from TRBV19 and TRBJ2-3, with TRBD2 matching 9 bases. The CDR3 has 13 amino acids. Germline V gene lookup returns CDR1 LNHDA and CDR2 SQIVND (reference sequence). For the CDR3, the DNA is TGTGCCAGTAGGATAGCGGGAGCAGATACGCAGTATTTT. Protein product: CASRIAGADTQYF.

This clone turned up a few times. The J gene is TRBJ2-2, the V gene TRBV28, with 7 nucleotides matching TRBD2. Germline CDR1 MDHEN, CDR2 SYDVKM. The CDR3 is 15 residues long. J gave up 3 bases and V 5 bases, and 6 bases lay outside the gene matches. The CDR3 is CASSPGAGYTGELFF. CDR3 coding DNA: TGTGCCAGCAGTCCGGGAGCGGGGTACACCGGGGAGCTGTTTTTT.